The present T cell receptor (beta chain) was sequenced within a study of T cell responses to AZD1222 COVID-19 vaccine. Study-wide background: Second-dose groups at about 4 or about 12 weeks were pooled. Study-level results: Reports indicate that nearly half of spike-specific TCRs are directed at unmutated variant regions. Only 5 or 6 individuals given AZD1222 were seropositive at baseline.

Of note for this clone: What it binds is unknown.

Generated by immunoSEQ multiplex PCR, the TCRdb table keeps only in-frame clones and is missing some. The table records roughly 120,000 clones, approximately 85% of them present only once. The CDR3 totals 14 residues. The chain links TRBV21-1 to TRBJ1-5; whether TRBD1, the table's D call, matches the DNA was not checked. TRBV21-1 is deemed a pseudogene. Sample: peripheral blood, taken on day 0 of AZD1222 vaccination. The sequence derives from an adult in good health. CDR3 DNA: TGTGCCAGCAGCAAAGCGCTTTGGGGCGCTGCCCAGCATTTT. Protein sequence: CASSKALWGAAQHF.